This T cell receptor (beta chain) stems from a study of blood T cell repertoires in COVID-19. The repertoire was sequenced with immunoSEQ multiplex PCR; TCRdb's copy has only in-frame clones and lacks some. Found here are hundreds of thousands of clones, approximately 91% of them singletons; the top ten hold around 0.8%. Sequencing used peripheral blood. The TCR comes from a woman younger than 45 with acute or convalescent COVID-19.

CDR3 region: CATSDKTSGRDNEQFF. CDR3 bases: TGTGCCACCAGTGACAAGACTAGCGGGAGGGACAATGAGCAGTTCTTC. This rearrangement joins TRBV24-1 to TRBJ2-1; the match to TRBD2 covers 14 bases. The CDR3 extends over 16 amino acids. Looked up from germline, CDR1 is KGHDR and CDR2 is SFDVKD. After removal of 4 bases from V and 5 bases from J, the junction contained 3 bases not matched to a gene.